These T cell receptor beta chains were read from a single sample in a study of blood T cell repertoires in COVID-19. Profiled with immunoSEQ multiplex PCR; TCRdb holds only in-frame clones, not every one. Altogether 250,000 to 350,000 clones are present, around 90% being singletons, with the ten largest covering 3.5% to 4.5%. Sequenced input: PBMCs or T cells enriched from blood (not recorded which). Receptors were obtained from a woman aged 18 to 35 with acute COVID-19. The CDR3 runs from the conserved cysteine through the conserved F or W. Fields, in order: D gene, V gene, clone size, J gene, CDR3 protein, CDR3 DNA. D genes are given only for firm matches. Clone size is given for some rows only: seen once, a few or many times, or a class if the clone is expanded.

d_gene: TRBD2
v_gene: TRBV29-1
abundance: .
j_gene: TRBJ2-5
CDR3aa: CSGGAGGRSTQYF
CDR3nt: TGCAGCGGAGGAGCGGGAGGGCGGAGTACCCAGTACTTC

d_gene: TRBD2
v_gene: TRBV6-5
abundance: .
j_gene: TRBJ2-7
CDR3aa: CASSYLGTSGSSEQYF
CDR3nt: TGTGCCAGCAGTTACCTCGGGACTAGCGGGAGTTCCGAGCAGTACTTC

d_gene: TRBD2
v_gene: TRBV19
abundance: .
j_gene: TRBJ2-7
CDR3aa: CASSIEAGGVDEQYF
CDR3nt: TGTGCCAGTAGTATAGAAGCGGGAGGGGTCGACGAGCAGTACTTC

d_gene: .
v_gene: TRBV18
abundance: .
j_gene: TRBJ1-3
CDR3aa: CASSPPGRAGGNTIYF
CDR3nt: TGTGCCAGCTCACCACCGGGCAGGGCCGGAGGAAACACCATATATTTT

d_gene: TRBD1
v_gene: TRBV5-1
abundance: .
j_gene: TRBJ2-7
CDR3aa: CASSLGGPGTVSYEQYF
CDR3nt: TGCGCCAGCAGCTTGGGGGGTCCCGGGACAGTATCCTACGAGCAGTACTTC

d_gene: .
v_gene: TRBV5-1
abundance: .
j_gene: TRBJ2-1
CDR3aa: CASSFKADNEQFF
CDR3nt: TGCGCCAGCAGCTTTAAAGCGGACAATGAGCAGTTCTTC

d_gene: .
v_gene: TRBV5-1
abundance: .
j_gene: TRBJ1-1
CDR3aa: CASSAGWATEAFF
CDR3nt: TGCGCCAGCAGCGCGGGCTGGGCCACTGAAGCTTTCTTT

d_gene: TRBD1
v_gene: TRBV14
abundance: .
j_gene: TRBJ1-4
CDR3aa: CASSQGQGSNEKLFF
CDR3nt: TGTGCCAGCAGCCAAGGACAGGGTTCTAATGAAAAACTGTTTTTT

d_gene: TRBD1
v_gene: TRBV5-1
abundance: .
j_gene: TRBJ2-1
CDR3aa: CASSLERQGNEQFF
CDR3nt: TGCGCCAGCAGCTTGGAGCGACAGGGTAATGAGCAGTTCTTC

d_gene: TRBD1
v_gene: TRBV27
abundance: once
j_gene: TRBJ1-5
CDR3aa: CASSLSEGTGEHF
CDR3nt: TGTGCCAGCAGTTTATCTGAAGGGACAGGAGAGCATTTT

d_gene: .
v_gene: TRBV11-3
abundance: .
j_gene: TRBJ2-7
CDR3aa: CASSPYRNPYEQYF
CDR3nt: TGTGCCAGCAGCCCCTACAGGAACCCCTACGAGCAGTACTTC

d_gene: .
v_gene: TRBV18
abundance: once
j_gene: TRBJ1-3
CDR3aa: CASSPAANTIYF
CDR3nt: TGTGCCAGCTCACCAGCGGCAAACACCATATATTTT

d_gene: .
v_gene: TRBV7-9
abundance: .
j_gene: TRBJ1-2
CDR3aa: CASSLDSPNYGYTF
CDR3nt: TGTGCCAGCAGCTTGGACAGCCCTAACTATGGCTACACCTTC

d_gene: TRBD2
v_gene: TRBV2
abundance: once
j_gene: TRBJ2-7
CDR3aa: CASCSGSWGEQYF
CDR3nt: TGTGCCAGCTGTAGCGGGAGCTGGGGCGAGCAGTACTTC

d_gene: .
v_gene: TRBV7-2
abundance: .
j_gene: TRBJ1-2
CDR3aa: CASSLDQGLGYGYTF
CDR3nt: TGTGCCAGCAGCTTAGACCAGGGGTTAGGCTATGGCTACACCTTC

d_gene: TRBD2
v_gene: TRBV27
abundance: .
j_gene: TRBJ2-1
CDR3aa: CASSSSGPYNEQFF
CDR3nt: TGTGCCAGCAGTTCTAGCGGCCCCTACAATGAGCAGTTCTTC

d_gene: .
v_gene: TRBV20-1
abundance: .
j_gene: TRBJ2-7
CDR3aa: CSARPHYEQYF
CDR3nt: TGCAGTGCAAGACCCCACTACGAGCAGTACTTC

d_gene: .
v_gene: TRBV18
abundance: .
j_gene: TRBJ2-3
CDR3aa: CASSQGTDTQYF
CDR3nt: TGTGCCAGCTCGCAGGGCACAGATACGCAGTATTTT

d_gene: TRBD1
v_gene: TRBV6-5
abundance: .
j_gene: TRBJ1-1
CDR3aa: CASSSGGANTEAFF
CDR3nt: TGTGCCAGCAGTTCAGGGGGCGCGAACACTGAAGCTTTCTTT

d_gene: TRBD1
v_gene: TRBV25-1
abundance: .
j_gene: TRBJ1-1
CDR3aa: CASSRGVNTEAFF
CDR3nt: TGTGCCAGTTCCAGGGGGGTTAACACTGAAGCTTTCTTT

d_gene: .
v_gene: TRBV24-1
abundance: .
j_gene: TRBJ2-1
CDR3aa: CATSDGGDFANNEQFF
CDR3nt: TGTGCCACCAGTGATGGAGGGGACTTCGCGAACAATGAGCAGTTCTTC

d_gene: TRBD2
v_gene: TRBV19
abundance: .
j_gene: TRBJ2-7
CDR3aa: CASSLVGASGMVEQYF
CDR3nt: TGTGCCAGTAGCCTTGTTGGGGCTAGCGGGATGGTCGAGCAGTACTTC

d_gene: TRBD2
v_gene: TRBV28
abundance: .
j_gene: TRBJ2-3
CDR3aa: CASRNSGSTDTQYF
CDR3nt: TGTGCCAGCAGGAATAGCGGGAGCACAGATACGCAGTATTTT

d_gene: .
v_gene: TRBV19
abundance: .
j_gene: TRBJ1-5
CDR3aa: CASSILLSGYSNQPQHF
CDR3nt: TGTGCCAGTAGTATTCTTCTCTCGGGGTATAGCAATCAGCCCCAGCATTTT

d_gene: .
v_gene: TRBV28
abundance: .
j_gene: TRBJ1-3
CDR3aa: CASSLPGVGNTIYF
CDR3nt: TGTGCCAGCAGTTTACCCGGGGTTGGAAACACCATATATTTT

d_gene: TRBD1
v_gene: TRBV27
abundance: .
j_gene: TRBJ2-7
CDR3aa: CASSLTGGSYEQYF
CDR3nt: TGTGCCAGCAGTTTAACAGGGGGCTCCTACGAGCAGTACTTC

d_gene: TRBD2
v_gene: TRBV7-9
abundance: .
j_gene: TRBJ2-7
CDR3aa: CASSLLSGSRDEQYF
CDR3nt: TGTGCCAGCAGCTTACTCAGCGGGAGCAGGGACGAGCAGTACTTC

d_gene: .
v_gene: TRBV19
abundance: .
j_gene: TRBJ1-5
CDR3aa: CASRQERNQPQHF
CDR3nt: TGTGCCAGTCGACAGGAGCGCAATCAGCCCCAGCATTTT

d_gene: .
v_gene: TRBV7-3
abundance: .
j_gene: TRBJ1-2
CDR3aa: CASSLTGGNGYTF
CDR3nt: TGTGCCAGCAGCTTAACAGGAGGTAACGGCTACACCTTC

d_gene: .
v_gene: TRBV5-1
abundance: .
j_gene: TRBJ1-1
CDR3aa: CASSWGTGNTEAFF
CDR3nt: TGCGCCAGCAGCTGGGGTACAGGGAACACTGAAGCTTTCTTT

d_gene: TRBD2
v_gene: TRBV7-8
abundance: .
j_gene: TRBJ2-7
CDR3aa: CASSLRTSGSYEQYF
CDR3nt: TGTGCCAGCAGCCTACGGACTAGCGGGAGTTACGAGCAGTACTTC

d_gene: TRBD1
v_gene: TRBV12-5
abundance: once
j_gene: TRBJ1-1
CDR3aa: CASGLRDRGRGAFF
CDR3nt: TGTGCTAGTGGTTTGCGAGACAGGGGGCGAGGAGCTTTCTTT

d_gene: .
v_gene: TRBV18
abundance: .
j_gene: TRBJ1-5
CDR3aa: CASSQNREFDQPQHF
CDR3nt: TGTGCCAGCTCCCAAAACAGGGAGTTTGATCAGCCCCAGCATTTT

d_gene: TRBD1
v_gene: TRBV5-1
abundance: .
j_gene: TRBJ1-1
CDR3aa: CASSARDRDNTEAFF
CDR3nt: TGCGCCAGCAGCGCCCGGGACAGGGATAACACTGAAGCTTTCTTT

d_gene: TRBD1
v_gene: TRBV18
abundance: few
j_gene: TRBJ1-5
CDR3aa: CASSETGMRNQPQHF
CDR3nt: TGTGCCAGCTCAGAGACAGGGATGCGCAATCAGCCCCAGCATTTT

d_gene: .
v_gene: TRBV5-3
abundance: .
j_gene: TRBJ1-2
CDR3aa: CARSPSGYCYGYTF
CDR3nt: TGTGCCAGAAGCCCATCAGGGTATTGCTATGGCTACACCTTC

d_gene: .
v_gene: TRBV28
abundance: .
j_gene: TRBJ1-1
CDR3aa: CASSHREDIWNTEAFF
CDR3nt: TGTGCCAGCAGCCATAGAGAGGACATTTGGAACACTGAAGCTTTCTTT

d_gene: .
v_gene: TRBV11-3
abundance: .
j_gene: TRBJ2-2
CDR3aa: CASSFPANTGELFF
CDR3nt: TGTGCCAGCAGCTTCCCCGCGAACACCGGGGAGCTGTTTTTT

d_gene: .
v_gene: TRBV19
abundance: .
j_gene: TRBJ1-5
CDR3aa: CASTPGRYNQPQHF
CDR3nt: TGTGCCAGTACCCCGGGGAGGTACAATCAGCCCCAGCATTTT

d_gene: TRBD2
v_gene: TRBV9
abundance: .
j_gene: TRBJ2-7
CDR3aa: CASSVGAGTRGTNYEQYF
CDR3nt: TGTGCCAGCAGCGTAGGCGCTGGGACTAGAGGGACCAACTACGAGCAGTACTTC

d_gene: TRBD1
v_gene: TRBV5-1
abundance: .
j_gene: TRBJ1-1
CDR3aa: CASSSAQGVEAFF
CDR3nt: TGCGCCAGCAGCTCCGCTCAGGGGGTCGAAGCTTTCTTT